The 19 T cell receptor beta chains below all came from one sample that was sequenced in a study of beta chain features in type 1 diabetes. Expressed TCRB transcripts were sequenced, since all the RNA that had been isolated was reverse transcribed. The data were produced by immunoSEQ multiplex PCR, yet TCRdb's version contains in-frame clones alone and is incomplete. The data show roughly 290,000 clones, 7% to 9% seen once. The sequencing sample was made of central memory CD4+ T cells from blood. All receptors come from a woman between 18 and 30 years old in good health.

This clone turned up a few times. The chain carries TRBV6-4 and TRBJ2-1; D may be TRBD2 (5 bases). The germline V and J ends were trimmed by 8 bases and 2 bases, with 10 bases remaining between them. The length of the CDR3 is 13 residues. The germline V gene encodes CDR1 MRHNA and CDR2 SNTAGT. The CDR3: CASSSYAYNEQFF. CDR3 bases: TGTGCCAGCTCTAGCTACGCCTACAATGAGCAGTTCTTC.

Ten or more counts support this clone. This rearrangement joins TRBV5-4 to TRBJ2-5; 7 bases line up with TRBD1. The CDR3 contains 13 residues. The V segment lost 4 bases and the J segment 4 bases; nucleotides outside the gene matches: 4. Germline V CDR1 and CDR2: SGHNT, YYREEE (reference sequence). The CDR3 coding sequence is TGTGCCAGCAGCACCGACAGGGTAGAGACCCAGTACTTC. Translating it yields CASSTDRVETQYF.

The chain joins TRBV11-2 to TRBJ1-3, with TRBD1 as a possible D gene (6 bases). The length of the CDR3 is 13 residues. Trimming removed 5 bases at V and 5 bases at J, with 10 bases between. Germline CDR1 reads SGHAT; CDR2 reads FQNNGV. The CDR3 loop reads CASSGGVRNTIYF. CDR3 coding DNA: TGTGCCAGCAGCGGGGGCGTTAGAAACACCATATATTTT.

This chain uses TRBV19 with TRBJ2-2, with 9 bases aligning to TRBD1. This CDR3 comprises 16 residues. CDR1 and CDR2 from the germline V gene are LNHDA and SQIVND (reference sequence). V shed 6 bases and J 0 bases; nucleotides not matched to a gene: 5. Here the CDR3 DNA reads TGTGCCAGTAGCCCCAGGGACAGGGCGAACACCGGGGAGCTGTTTTTT. Translation gives CASSPRDRANTGELFF.

This clone was seen a few times. The chain couples TRBV11-2 to TRBJ2-3; 8 bases map to TRBD1. V trimming: 6 bases; J trimming: 5 bases; junction bases outside the gene matches: 13. The CDR3 spans 16 residues. Germline CDR1 reads SGHAT; CDR2 reads FQNNGV. DNA of the CDR3: TGTGCCAGCAGGCTTGTAGCAGGGGGCCTGATAGATACGCAGTATTTT. Its translation is CASRLVAGGLIDTQYF. Looking up the rest from reference TRBV11-2 and TRBJ2-3 gives the full variable domain: EAGVAQSPRYKIIEKRQSVAFWCNPISGHATLYWYQQILGQGPKLLIQFQNNGVVDDSQLPKDRFSAERLKGVDSTLKIQPAKLEDSAVYLCASRLVAGGLIDTQYFGPGTRLTVL.

This clone was observed a few times. The chain recombines TRBV4-1 with TRBJ1-2; D is perhaps TRBD1 (5 bases). V gave up 0 bases and J gave up 4 bases, with 15 bases separating them. CDR3 length: 16 amino acids. Germline V lookup: CDR1 MGHRA, CDR2 YSYEKL. The CDR3 reads CASSQDEQGGAYGYTF. CDR3 DNA sequence: TGCGCCAGCAGCCAAGATGAGCAGGGAGGGGCCTATGGCTACACCTTC.

The chain carries TRBV28 and TRBJ1-6, with D unclear. Trimming pared 8 bases from V and 5 bases from J, leaving 10 bases between. In germline, CDR1 is MDHEN, CDR2 SYDVKM. The CDR3 has 13 amino acids. The CDR3 DNA reads TGTGCCAGCCGGACTGAAGATAATTCACCCCTCCACTTT. Its translation: CASRTEDNSPLHF.

The table lists this clone with many counts. This chain joins TRBV7-2 and TRBJ2-7; D possibly corresponds to TRBD2 (6 bases). Trimming removed 3 bases at V and 3 bases at J, with 9 bases between. This CDR3 is 13 amino acids long. The germline gives CDR1 SGHTA, CDR2 FQGNSA. CDR3 sequence (DNA): TGTGCCAGCAGCTTTAGGGGACTCTACGAGCAGTACTTC. As protein: CASSFRGLYEQYF.

This clone has just a few counts. The chain joins TRBV4-3 to TRBJ2-1; perhaps TRBD1 as D (6 bases). V was pared by 0 bases and J by 8 bases, with 8 bases between. Germline lookup yields CDR1 LGHNA and CDR2 YSLEER. The CDR3 is made up of 13 amino acids. CDR3 in amino acids: CASSQDAGDEQFF. In DNA form, the CDR3 reads TGCGCCAGCAGCCAAGACGCAGGGGATGAGCAGTTCTTC.

This clone was found a few times. This chain links TRBV7-2 with TRBJ2-2; 9 nucleotides line up with TRBD1. CDR1 SGHTA and CDR2 FQGNSA come from the germline V gene. The CDR3 contains 17 residues. J was trimmed by 5 bases and V by 0 bases; bases with no gene match: 7. CDR3 DNA sequence: TGTGCCAGCAGCTTAGCGCCGGAGACAGGGGGTACCGGGGAGCTGTTTTTT. Its protein is CASSLAPETGGTGELFF.

This clone was seen more than once but under ten times. The V call is TRBV21-1, the J call TRBJ1-4; the table assigns TRBD1, which was not confirmed against the DNA. TRBV21-1 is listed as a pseudogene. The CDR3 spans 17 residues. CDR3 DNA: TGTGCCAGCAGCCCGCCCCCACAGGTGGCTTGGAATGAAAAACTGTTTTTT. Protein product: CASSPPPQVAWNEKLFF.

V usage is TRBV6-7 and J usage is TRBJ2-7; D perhaps matches TRBD2 (5 bases). TRBV6-7 is assigned to the ORF class and has an uncertain function. V was clipped by 0 bases and J by 0 bases, with 12 bases between them. There are 16 residues in the CDR3. CDR3 region: CASSYSNGVLSYEQYF. The CDR3 nucleotides are TGTGCCAGCAGTTACTCGAACGGGGTCCTCTCCTACGAGCAGTACTTC.

This chain links TRBV5-4 with TRBJ2-5; 7 bases line up with TRBD2. The CDR3 contains 14 residues. Germline loops: CDR1 SGHNT, CDR2 YYREEE (reference sequence). The ends lost 5 bases at V and 2 bases at J; junction bases unmatched: 6. The CDR3 reads CASRAGDLQETQYF. As DNA, the CDR3 is TGTGCCAGCAGGGCGGGGGACCTACAAGAGACCCAGTACTTC.

This clone came up many times. The V and J genes are TRBV14 and TRBJ1-1; D unresolved. CDR1 SGHDN and CDR2 FVKESK come from the germline V gene. The V gene lost 1 base and the J gene lost 4 bases, with 7 bases spanning the gap. The CDR3 loop spans 13 amino acids. DNA of the CDR3: TGTGCCAGCAGCCAAGGACTAGGCACTGAAGCTTTCTTT. This encodes CASSQGLGTEAFF.

This clone was observed a few times. In DNA, the CDR3 is TGTGCCAGCAGTTACTTTGCAGCATTAAACACTGAAGCTTTCTTT. Translation: CASSYFAALNTEAFF. The rearrangement links TRBV6-6 to TRBJ1-1, with D uncertain. V was clipped by 1 base and J by 2 bases, with 11 bases between them. Per germline, CDR1 MNHNY and CDR2 SVGAGI (reference sequence). The CDR3 covers 15 residues.

This clone showed up just a few times. The junction departs from germline at one end; a sequencing error may be responsible. Additional DNA sequences in this sample encode the identical CDR3. V and J are TRBV7-7 and TRBJ2-5; 7 positions match TRBD2. The CDR3 extends over 15 amino acids. CDR1 and CDR2 from the germline V gene are SSHAT and FNYEAQ (reference sequence). The CDR3 here is CASSLVRGVKETQYF. DNA for the CDR3: TGTGCTAGCAGCTTAGTCCGGGGGGTTAAAGAGACCCAGTACTTC.

This chain links TRBV9 with TRBJ2-2; 8 nucleotides align to TRBD2. The CDR3 is made up of 18 amino acids. J gave up 4 bases and V 2 bases, and 13 bases lay outside the gene matches. CDR1 is SGDLS and CDR2 is YYNGEE in the germline V gene. CDR3 nucleotide sequence: TGTGCCAGCAGCGTTAGTCTAGCCGATAGCGGGGTCACCGGGGAGCTGTTTTTT. It encodes CASSVSLADSGVTGELFF.

The chain carries TRBV5-1 and TRBJ2-1, with TRBD2 matching over 12 bases. V shed 4 bases and J 7 bases; nucleotides not matched to a gene: 12. Germline-derived CDR1 and CDR2 are SGHRS and YFSETQ. The CDR3 length is 17 residues. CDR3 nucleotide sequence: TGCGCCAGCAGCCCCGTAACTAGCGGGAGGTATCAAAATGAGCAGTTCTTC. Its protein product is CASSPVTSGRYQNEQFF. Looking up the rest from reference TRBV5-1 and TRBJ2-1 gives the full variable domain: KAGVTQTPRYLIKTRGQQVTLSCSPISGHRSVSWYQQTPGQGLQFLFEYFSETQRNKGNFPGRFSGRQFSNSRSEMNVSTLELGDSALYLCASSPVTSGRYQNEQFFGPGTRLTVL.

This clone was found a few times. DNA for the CDR3: TGTGCCAGCAGTTTAAAGGACAGAACCTACGAGCAGTACTTC. It encodes CASSLKDRTYEQYF. The V and J genes are TRBV27 and TRBJ2-7; maybe TRBD1 (6 bases). V was trimmed by 2 bases and J by 2 bases, leaving 10 bases between them. Germline values: CDR1 MNHEY, CDR2 SMNVEV (reference sequence). CDR3 length equals 14 residues.